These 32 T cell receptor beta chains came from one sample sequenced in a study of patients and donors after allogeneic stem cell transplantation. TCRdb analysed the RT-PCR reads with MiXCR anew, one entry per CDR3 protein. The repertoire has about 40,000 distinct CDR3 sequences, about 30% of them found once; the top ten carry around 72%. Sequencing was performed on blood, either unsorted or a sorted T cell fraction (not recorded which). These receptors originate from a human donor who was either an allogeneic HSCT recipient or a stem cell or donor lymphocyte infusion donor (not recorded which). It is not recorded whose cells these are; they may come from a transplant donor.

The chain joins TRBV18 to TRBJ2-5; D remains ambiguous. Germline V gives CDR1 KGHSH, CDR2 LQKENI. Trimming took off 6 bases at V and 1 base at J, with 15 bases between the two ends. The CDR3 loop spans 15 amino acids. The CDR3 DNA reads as TGTGCCAGCTCCCTGGAGAGACCCCCCCAAGAGACCCAGTACTTC. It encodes CASSLERPPQETQYF.

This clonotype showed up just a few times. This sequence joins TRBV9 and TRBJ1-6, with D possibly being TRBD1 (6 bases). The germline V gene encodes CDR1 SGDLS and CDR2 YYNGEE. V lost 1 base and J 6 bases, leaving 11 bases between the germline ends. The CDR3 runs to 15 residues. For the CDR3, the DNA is TGTGCCAGCAGCGTACAGGGGATGGTTAATTCACCCCTCCACTTT. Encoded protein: CASSVQGMVNSPLHF.

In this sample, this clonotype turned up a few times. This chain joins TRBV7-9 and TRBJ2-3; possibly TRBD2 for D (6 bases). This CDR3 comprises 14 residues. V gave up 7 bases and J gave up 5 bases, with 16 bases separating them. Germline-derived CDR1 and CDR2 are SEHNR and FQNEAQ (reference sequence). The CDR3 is CASTQDGGEDTQYF. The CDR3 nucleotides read TGTGCCAGCACCCAAGACGGGGGTGAAGATACGCAGTATTTT.

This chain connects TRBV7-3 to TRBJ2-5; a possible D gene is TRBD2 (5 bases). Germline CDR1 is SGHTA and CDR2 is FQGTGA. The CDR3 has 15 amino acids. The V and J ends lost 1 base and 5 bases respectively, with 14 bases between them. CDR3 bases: TGTGCCAGCAGCTTAAATTCCGGGGTCGGGGAGACCCAGTACTTC. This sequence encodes CASSLNSGVGETQYF.

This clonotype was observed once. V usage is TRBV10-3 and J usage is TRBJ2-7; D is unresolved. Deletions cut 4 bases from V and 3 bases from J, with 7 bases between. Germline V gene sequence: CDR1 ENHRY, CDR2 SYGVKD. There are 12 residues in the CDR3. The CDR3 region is CAISVFLYEQYF. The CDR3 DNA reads TGTGCCATCAGTGTTTTTCTCTACGAGCAGTACTTC.

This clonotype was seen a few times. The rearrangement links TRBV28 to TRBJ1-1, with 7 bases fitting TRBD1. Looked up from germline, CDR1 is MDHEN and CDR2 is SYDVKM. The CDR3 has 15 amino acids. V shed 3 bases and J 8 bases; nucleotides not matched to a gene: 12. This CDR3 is CASSFDPSRTGEAFF. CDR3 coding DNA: TGTGCCAGCAGTTTTGACCCGTCCCGGACAGGAGAAGCTTTCTTT.

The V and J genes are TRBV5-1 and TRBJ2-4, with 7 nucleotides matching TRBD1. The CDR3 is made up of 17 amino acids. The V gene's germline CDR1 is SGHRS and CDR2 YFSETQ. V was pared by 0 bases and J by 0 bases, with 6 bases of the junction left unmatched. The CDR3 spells CASSLDRGKLAKNIQYF. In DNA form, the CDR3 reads TGCGCCAGCAGCTTGGACAGGGGAAAATTAGCCAAAAACATTCAGTACTTC.

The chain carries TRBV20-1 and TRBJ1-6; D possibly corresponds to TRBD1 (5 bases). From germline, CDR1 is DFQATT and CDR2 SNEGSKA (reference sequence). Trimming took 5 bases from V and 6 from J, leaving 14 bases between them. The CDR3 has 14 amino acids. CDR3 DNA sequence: TGCAGTGCTGTCCCCAGGGTGCGTAATTCACCCCTCCACTTT. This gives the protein CSAVPRVRNSPLHF.

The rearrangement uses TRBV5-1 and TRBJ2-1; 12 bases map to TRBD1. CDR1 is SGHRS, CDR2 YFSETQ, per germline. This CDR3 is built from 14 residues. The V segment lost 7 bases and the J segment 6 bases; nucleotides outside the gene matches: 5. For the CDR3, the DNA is TGCGCCAGCGGGGGACAGGGGGCGAGCAATGAGCAGTTCTTC. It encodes CASGGQGASNEQFF. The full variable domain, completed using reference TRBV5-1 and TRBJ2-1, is KAGVTQTPRYLIKTRGQQVTLSCSPISGHRSVSWYQQTPGQGLQFLFEYFSETQRNKGNFPGRFSGRQFSNSRSEMNVSTLELGDSALYLCASGGQGASNEQFFGPGTRLTVL.

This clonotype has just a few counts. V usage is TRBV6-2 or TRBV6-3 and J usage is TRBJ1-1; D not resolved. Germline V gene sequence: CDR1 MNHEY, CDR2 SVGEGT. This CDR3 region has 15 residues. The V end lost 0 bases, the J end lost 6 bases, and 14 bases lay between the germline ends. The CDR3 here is CASSYSREGRAEAFF. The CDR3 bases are TGTGCCAGCAGTTACTCGAGAGAGGGTCGGGCTGAAGCTTTCTTT.

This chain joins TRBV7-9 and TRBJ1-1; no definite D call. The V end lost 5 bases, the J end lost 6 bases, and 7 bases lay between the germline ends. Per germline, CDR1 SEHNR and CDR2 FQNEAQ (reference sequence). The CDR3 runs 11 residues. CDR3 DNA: TGTGCCAGCAGCCTTTCATCTGAAGCTTTCTTT. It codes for CASSLSSEAFF.

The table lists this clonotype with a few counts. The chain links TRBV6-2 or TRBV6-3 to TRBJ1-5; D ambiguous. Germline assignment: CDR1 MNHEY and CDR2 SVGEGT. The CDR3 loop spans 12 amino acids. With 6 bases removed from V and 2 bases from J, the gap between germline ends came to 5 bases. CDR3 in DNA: TGTGCCAGCAGACCGGGCAATCAGCCCCAGCATTTT. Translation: CASRPGNQPQHF.

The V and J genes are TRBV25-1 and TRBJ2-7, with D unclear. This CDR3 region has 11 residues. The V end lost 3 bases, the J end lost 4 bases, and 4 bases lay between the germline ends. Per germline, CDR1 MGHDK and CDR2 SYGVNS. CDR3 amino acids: CASSEIYEQYF. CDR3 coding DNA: TGTGCCAGCAGTGAGATTTACGAGCAGTACTTC.

The CDR3 sequence: CSVATSVTDTQYF. As DNA, the CDR3 is TGCAGCGTTGCCACTAGCGTGACAGATACGCAGTATTTT. The chain joins TRBV29-1 to TRBJ2-3; 7 bases are a match to TRBD2. CDR3 length: 13 amino acids. Germline V CDR1 and CDR2: SQVTM, ANQGSEA. The junction had 4 bases not matched to a gene; V was cut back by 4 bases and J by 3 bases.

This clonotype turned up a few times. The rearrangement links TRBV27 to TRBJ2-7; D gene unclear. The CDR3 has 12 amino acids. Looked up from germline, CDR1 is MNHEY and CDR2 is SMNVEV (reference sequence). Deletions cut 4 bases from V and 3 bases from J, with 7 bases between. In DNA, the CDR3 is TGTGCCAGCAGTTCGATCTTCTACGAGCAGTACTTC. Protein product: CASSSIFYEQYF.

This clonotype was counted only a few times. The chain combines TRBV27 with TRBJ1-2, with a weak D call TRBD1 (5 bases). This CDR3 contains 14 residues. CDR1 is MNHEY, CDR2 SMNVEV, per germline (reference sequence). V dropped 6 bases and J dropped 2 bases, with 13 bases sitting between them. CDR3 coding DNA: TGTGCCAGCAGCCCGCCAGGGAGAAACTATGGCTACACCTTC. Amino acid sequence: CASSPPGRNYGYTF.

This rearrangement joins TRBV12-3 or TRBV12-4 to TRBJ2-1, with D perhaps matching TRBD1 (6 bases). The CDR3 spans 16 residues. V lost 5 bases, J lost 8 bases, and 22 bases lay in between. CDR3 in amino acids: CASSPHIYWGRDEQFF. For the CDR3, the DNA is TGTGCCAGCAGTCCCCATATTTACTGGGGGCGGGATGAGCAGTTCTTC.

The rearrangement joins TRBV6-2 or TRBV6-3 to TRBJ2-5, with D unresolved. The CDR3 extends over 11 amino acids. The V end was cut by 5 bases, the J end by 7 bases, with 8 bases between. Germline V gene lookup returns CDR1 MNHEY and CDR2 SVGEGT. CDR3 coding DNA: TGTGCCAGCAGTCCCCCCGGGACCCAGTACTTC. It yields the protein CASSPPGTQYF.

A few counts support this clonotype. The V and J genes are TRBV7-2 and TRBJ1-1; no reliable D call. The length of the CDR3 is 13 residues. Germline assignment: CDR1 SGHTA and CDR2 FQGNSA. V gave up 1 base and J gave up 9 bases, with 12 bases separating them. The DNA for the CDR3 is TGTGCCAGCAGCTTAGAATCCCAACAGAAAGCTTTCTTT. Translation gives CASSLESQQKAFF.

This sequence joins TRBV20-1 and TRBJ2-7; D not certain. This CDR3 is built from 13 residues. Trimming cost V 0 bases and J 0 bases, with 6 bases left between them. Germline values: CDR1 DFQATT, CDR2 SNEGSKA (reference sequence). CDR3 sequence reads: CSARDQNSYEQYF. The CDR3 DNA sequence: TGCAGTGCTAGAGATCAAAACTCCTACGAGCAGTACTTC.

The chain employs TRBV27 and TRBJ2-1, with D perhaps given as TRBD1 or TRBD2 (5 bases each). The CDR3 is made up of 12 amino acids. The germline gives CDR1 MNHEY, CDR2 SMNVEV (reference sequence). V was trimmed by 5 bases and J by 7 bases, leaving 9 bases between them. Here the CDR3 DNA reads TGTGCCAGCAGTCCGGGACCTAATGAGCAGTTCTTC. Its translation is CASSPGPNEQFF.

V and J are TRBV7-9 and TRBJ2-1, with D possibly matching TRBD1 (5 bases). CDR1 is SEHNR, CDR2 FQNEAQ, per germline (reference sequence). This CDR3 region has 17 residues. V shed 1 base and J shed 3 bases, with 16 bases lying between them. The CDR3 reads CASSLVWVRVHYNEQFF. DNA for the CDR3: TGTGCCAGCAGCTTAGTTTGGGTCAGGGTCCACTACAATGAGCAGTTCTTC. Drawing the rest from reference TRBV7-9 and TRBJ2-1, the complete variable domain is DTGVSQNPRHKITKRGQNVTFRCDPISEHNRLYWYRQTLGQGPEFLTYFQNEAQLEKSRLLSDRFSAERPKGSFSTLEIQRTEQGDSAMYLCASSLVWVRVHYNEQFFGPGTRLTVL.

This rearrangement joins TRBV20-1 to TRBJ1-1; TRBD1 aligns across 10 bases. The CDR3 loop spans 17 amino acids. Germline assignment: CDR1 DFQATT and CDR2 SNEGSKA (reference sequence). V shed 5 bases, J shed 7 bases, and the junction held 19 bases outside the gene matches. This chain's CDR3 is CSAETYPPGTGVNEAFF. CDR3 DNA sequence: TGCAGTGCTGAGACCTACCCACCGGGGACAGGGGTTAATGAAGCTTTCTTT.

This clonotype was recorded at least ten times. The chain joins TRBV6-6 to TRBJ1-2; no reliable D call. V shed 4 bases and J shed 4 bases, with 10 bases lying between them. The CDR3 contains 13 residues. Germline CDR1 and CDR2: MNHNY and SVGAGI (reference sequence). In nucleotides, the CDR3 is TGTGCCAGCAGTTTTTCCCTGATCTATGGCTACACCTTC. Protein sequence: CASSFSLIYGYTF.

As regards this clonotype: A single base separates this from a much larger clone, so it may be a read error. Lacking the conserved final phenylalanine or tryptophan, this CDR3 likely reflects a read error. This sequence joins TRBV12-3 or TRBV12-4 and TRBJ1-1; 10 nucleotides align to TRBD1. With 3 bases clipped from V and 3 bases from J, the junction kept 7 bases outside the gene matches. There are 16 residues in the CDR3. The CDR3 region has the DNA TGTGCCAGCAGTTTGACAGGGGGCCTGGGTTACACTGAAGCTTTCTTG. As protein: CASSLTGGLGYTEAFL.

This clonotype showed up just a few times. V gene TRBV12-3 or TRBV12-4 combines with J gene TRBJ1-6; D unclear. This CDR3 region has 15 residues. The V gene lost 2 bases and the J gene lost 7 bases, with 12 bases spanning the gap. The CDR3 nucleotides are TGTGCCAGCAGTTTATCTGTGTCACGCAATTCACCCCTCCACTTT. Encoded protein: CASSLSVSRNSPLHF.

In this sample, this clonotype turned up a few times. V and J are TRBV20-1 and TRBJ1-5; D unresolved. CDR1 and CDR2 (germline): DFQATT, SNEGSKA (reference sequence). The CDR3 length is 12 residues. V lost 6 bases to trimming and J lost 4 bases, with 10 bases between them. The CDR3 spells CSAQVGNQPQHF. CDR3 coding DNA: TGCAGTGCGCAGGTCGGGAATCAGCCCCAGCATTTT.

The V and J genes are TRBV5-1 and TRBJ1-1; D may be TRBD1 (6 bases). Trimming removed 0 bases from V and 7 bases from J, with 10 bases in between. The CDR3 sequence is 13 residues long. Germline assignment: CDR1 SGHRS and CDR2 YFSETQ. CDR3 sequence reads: CASSLERGIEAFF. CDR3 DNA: TGCGCCAGCAGCTTGGAAAGGGGGATTGAAGCTTTCTTT.

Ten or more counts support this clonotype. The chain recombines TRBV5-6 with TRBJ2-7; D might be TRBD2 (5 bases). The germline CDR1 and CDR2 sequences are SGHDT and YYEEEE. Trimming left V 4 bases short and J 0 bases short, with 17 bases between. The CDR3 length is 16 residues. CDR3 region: CASSPPGSGSSYEQYF. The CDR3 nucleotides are TGTGCCAGCAGCCCGCCGGGGAGCGGTAGCTCCTACGAGCAGTACTTC.

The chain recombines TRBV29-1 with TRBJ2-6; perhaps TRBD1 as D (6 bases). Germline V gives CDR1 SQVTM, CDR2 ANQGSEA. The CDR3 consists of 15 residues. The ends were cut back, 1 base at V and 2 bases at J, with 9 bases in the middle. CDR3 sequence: CSVEATGPGANVLTF. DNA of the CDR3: TGCAGCGTTGAAGCGACAGGACCTGGGGCCAACGTCCTGACTTTC. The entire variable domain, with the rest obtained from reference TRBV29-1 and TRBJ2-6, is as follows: SAVISQKPSRDICQRGTSLTIQCQVDSQVTMMFWYRQQPGQSLTLIATANQGSEATYESGFVIDKFPISRPNLTFSTLTVSNMSPEDSSIYLCSVEATGPGANVLTFGAGSRLTVL.

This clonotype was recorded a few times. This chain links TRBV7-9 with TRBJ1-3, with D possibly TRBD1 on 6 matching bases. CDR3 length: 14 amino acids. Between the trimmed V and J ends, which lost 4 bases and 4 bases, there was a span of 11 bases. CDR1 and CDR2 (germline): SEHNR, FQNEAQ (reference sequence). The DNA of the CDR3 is TGTGCCAGCAGCTCAAGGACAGACGGAAACACCATATATTTT. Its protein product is CASSSRTDGNTIYF. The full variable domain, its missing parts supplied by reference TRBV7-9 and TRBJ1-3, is DTGVSQNPRHKITKRGQNVTFRCDPISEHNRLYWYRQTLGQGPEFLTYFQNEAQLEKSRLLSDRFSAERPKGSFSTLEIQRTEQGDSAMYLCASSSRTDGNTIYFGEGSWLTVV.

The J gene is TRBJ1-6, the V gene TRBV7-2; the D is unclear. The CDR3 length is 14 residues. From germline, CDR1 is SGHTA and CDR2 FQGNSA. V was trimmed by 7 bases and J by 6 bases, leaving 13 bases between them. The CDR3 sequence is CASNPLLLNSPLHF. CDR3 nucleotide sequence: TGTGCCAGCAACCCCCTACTACTTAATTCACCCCTCCACTTT.